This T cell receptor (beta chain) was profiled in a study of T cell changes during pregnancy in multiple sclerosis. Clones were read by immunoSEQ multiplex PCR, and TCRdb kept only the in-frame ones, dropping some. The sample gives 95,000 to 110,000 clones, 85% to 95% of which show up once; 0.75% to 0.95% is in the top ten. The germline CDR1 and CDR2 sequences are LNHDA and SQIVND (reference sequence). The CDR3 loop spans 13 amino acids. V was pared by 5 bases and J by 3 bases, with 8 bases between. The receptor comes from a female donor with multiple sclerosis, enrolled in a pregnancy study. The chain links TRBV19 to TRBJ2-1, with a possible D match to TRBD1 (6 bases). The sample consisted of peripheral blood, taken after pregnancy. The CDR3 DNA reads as TGTGCCAGTAGTTGGACAGTCTACAATGAGCAGTTCTTC. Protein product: CASSWTVYNEQFF.